Shown below are 22 T cell receptor beta chains from a single sample sequenced in a study of cytomegalovirus exposure and HLA in healthy donors. 60 Vbeta and 13 Jbeta primers were used in PCR. This table comes from immunoSEQ multiplex PCR, and its TCRdb copy is limited to in-frame clones, with some not included. The repertoire holds some 110,000 clones, 82% seen once, with less than 2% in the top ten. Sequenced material: PBMCs. The receptor source for this set is a man aged 50-60 years in good health and CMV-seronegative.

V gene TRBV4-3 combines with J gene TRBJ1-4; D is undetermined. Trimming took 6 bases from V and 1 from J, leaving 12 bases between them. The CDR3 extends over 15 amino acids. CDR1 LGHNA and CDR2 YSLEER come from the germline V gene. The CDR3 loop reads CASSQNGVTNEKLFF. The CDR3 coding sequence is TGCGCCAGCAGTCAAAACGGGGTAACTAATGAAAAACTGTTTTTT.

The chain combines TRBV10-3 with TRBJ1-5; maybe TRBD1 (6 bases). This CDR3 is built from 15 residues. Trimming pared 6 bases from V and 5 bases from J, leaving 17 bases between. Germline loops: CDR1 ENHRY, CDR2 SYGVKD. CDR3 in amino acids: CAISGEGGGDQPQHF. CDR3 nucleotide sequence: TGTGCCATCAGCGGGGAGGGAGGGGGGGATCAGCCCCAGCATTTT.

The chain links TRBV7-6 to TRBJ1-1, with TRBD1 identical over 9 bases. The length of the CDR3 is 16 residues. The trim removed 5 bases at V and 0 bases at J, leaving 7 bases unmatched. CDR1 and CDR2 (germline): SGHVS, FNYEAQ. The CDR3 coding sequence is TGTGCCAGCAGCCTCTCGACAGGGGGATTGAACACTGAAGCTTTCTTT. Its translation is CASSLSTGGLNTEAFF.

The chain recombines TRBV7-3 with TRBJ2-1; 9 bases align to TRBD1. Germline loops: CDR1 SGHTA, CDR2 FQGTGA. CDR3 length equals 16 residues. With V trimmed by 1 base and J by 5 bases, 6 bases remained unmatched. The CDR3 spells CASSLNPGTGHNEQFF. In DNA, the CDR3 is TGTGCCAGCAGCTTAAACCCCGGGACAGGGCACAATGAGCAGTTCTTC.

This clone occurred a few times. The J gene is TRBJ2-1, the V gene TRBV19; TRBD1 matches 7 bases. The CDR3 loop spans 13 amino acids. V lost 7 bases, J lost 5 bases, and 5 bases stayed unmatched. Looked up from germline, CDR1 is LNHDA and CDR2 is SQIVND (reference sequence). Here the CDR3 DNA reads TGTGCCAGTACCTCCGGGACAGACAATGAGCAGTTCTTC. Translating gives CASTSGTDNEQFF.

The chain recombines TRBV5-1 with TRBJ1-1, with TRBD1 identical over 9 bases. Germline CDR1 is SGHRS and CDR2 is YFSETQ. This CDR3 spans 14 amino acids. The J segment lost 6 bases and the V segment lost 0 bases, leaving 3 bases of the junction unmatched. DNA for the CDR3: TGCGCCAGCAGCTTGGGGGGACAGGGATCTGAAGCTTTCTTT. This codes for CASSLGGQGSEAFF.

CDR3 protein: CASRPGQKDTQYF. In DNA form, the CDR3 reads TGTGCCAGCAGACCGGGACAAAAAGATACGCAGTATTTT. The chain uses TRBV6-5 and TRBJ2-3; tentative D call: TRBD1 (6 bases). CDR1 MNHEY and CDR2 SVGAGI come from the germline V gene. The CDR3 extends over 13 amino acids. Between the trimmed V and J ends, which lost 6 bases and 5 bases, there was a span of 12 bases.

V and J are TRBV5-1 and TRBJ2-1, with 7 bases fitting TRBD1. V trimming: 4 bases; J trimming: 0 bases; junction bases outside the gene matches: 4. The CDR3 is made up of 15 amino acids. Germline V lookup: CDR1 SGHRS, CDR2 YFSETQ. The CDR3 sequence: CASSGDSSSYNEQFF. The CDR3 DNA is TGCGCCAGCAGCGGGGACAGCAGCTCCTACAATGAGCAGTTCTTC.

This clone was recorded once. The chain is built from TRBV5-6 and TRBJ2-5; maybe TRBD2 (6 bases). The CDR3 has 16 amino acids. The germline gives CDR1 SGHDT, CDR2 YYEEEE. V was clipped by 5 bases and J by 2 bases, with 19 bases between them. The CDR3 loop reads CASREEGLEDQETQYF. CDR3 DNA sequence: TGTGCCAGCAGGGAAGAGGGACTGGAGGATCAAGAGACCCAGTACTTC.

This clone was observed a handful of times. The V gene is TRBV6-1, the J gene TRBJ1-1; D uncertain. The CDR3 is made up of 15 amino acids. Germline V gives CDR1 MNHNS, CDR2 SASEGT. V lost 11 bases, J lost 0 bases, and 19 bases lay in between. CDR3 region: CAALAWATVNTEAFF. As DNA, the CDR3 is TGTGCCGCACTCGCCTGGGCCACAGTGAACACTGAAGCTTTCTTT.

This clone was found once. The chain joins TRBV7-6 to TRBJ2-2; perhaps TRBD1 as D (5 bases). Germline values: CDR1 SGHVS, CDR2 FNYEAQ. V was cut by 6 bases and J by 0 bases, with 11 bases left in between. The CDR3 covers 15 residues. The CDR3 sequence is CASRTQGTNTGELFF. CDR3 nucleotide sequence: TGTGCCAGCAGGACCCAGGGTACGAACACCGGGGAGCTGTTTTTT.

The rearrangement joins TRBV5-1 to TRBJ2-7; D is uncertain. Germline CDR1 is SGHRS and CDR2 is YFSETQ. Trimming removed 3 bases at V and 1 base at J, with 8 bases between. This CDR3 spans 13 amino acids. The CDR3 bases are TGCGCCAGCAGCTCGCGACAATCCTACGAGCAGTACTTC. Translation: CASSSRQSYEQYF. Using reference TRBV5-1 and TRBJ2-7 for the parts outside the CDR3, the full variable domain is KAGVTQTPRYLIKTRGQQVTLSCSPISGHRSVSWYQQTPGQGLQFLFEYFSETQRNKGNFPGRFSGRQFSNSRSEMNVSTLELGDSALYLCASSSRQSYEQYFGPGTRLTVT.

The V gene is TRBV6-1, the J gene TRBJ1-2; D gene ambiguous. Trimming cost V 7 bases and J 3 bases, with 9 bases left between them. Germline V gene data show CDR1 as MNHNS and CDR2 as SASEGT. CDR3 size: 12 residues. The CDR3 coding sequence is TGTGCCAGCAACGGGGTGGACTATGGCTACACCTTC. Translation gives CASNGVDYGYTF.

This clone was detected only a few times. This chain uses TRBV9 with TRBJ2-2, with TRBD1 matching over 7 bases. Per germline, CDR1 SGDLS and CDR2 YYNGEE. With 3 bases clipped from V and 6 bases from J, the junction kept 8 bases outside the gene matches. CDR3 size: 15 residues. CDR3 loop: CASSADREVAGELFF. The CDR3 DNA follows: TGTGCCAGCAGCGCAGACAGGGAAGTCGCCGGGGAGCTGTTTTTT.

The gene calls are TRBV10-1 and TRBJ1-1, with D perhaps matching TRBD1 (5 bases). Trimming removed 0 bases at V and 4 bases at J, with 9 bases between. The CDR3 consists of 14 residues. CDR1 and CDR2 from the germline V gene are WNHNN and SYGVQD (reference sequence). CDR3 DNA: TGCGCCAGCAGTGAGTCGGGAGGGGCCACTGAAGCTTTCTTT. Translated: CASSESGGATEAFF.

This clone was counted only a few times. Other DNA sequences within the sample encode an identical CDR3. The gene calls are TRBV6-6 and TRBJ1-1; tentative D call: TRBD1 (5 bases). Germline CDR1 MNHNY, CDR2 SVGAGI (reference sequence). The CDR3 covers 13 residues. V was trimmed by 0 bases and J by 8 bases, leaving 10 bases between them. The DNA of the CDR3 is TGTGCCAGCAGTTACTCGCGGGGGGGGGAAGCTTTCTTT. Its translation: CASSYSRGGEAFF.

V is TRBV5-1 and J is TRBJ1-2, with 7 positions matching TRBD1. CDR1 and CDR2 from the germline V gene are SGHRS and YFSETQ. This CDR3 has 15 residues. Trimming removed 3 bases from V and 4 bases from J; junction bases left unmatched: 9. This chain's CDR3 is CASSSRQGGGYGYTF. The CDR3 region has the DNA TGCGCCAGCAGCTCTCGACAGGGAGGTGGCTATGGCTACACCTTC.

The gene calls are TRBV7-3 and TRBJ2-3; possible D gene TRBD2, 5 bases. The CDR3 contains 11 residues. Germline values: CDR1 SGHTA, CDR2 FQGTGA. Trimming cost V 4 bases and J 12 bases, with 11 bases left between them. CDR3 DNA sequence: TGTGCCAGCAGCTACGGCTCGGGACAGTATTTT. Translation: CASSYGSGQYF.

This rearrangement joins TRBV27 to TRBJ2-7; D gene ambiguous. The germline gives CDR1 MNHEY, CDR2 SMNVEV (reference sequence). V lost 2 bases to trimming and J lost 0 bases, with 17 bases between them. The CDR3 has 17 amino acids. The CDR3 bases are TGTGCCAGCAGTTTAAACGGCGCCGACATAAGCTCCTACGAGCAGTACTTC. It is translated as CASSLNGADISSYEQYF.

In this sample, this clone turned up a few times. This chain joins TRBV28 and TRBJ2-1; TRBD1 aligns across 9 bases. The germline gives CDR1 MDHEN, CDR2 SYDVKM. The CDR3 contains 13 residues. Trimming took 8 bases from V and 10 from J; bases not matched to a gene: 9. CDR3 in amino acids: CASGGQGEGEQFF. The DNA of the CDR3 is TGTGCCAGCGGGGGACAGGGAGAAGGGGAGCAGTTCTTC.

The chain couples TRBV5-1 to TRBJ1-6, with 7 bases lining up with TRBD1. The germline V gene has CDR1 SGHRS and CDR2 YFSETQ. Germline trimming cut 5 bases from V and 9 bases from J; bases unmatched to any gene: 11. The CDR3 covers 15 residues. The DNA for the CDR3 is TGCGCCAGCAGGGAGGGGGCCCCCCAAGGTTCACCCCTCCACTTT. It yields the protein CASREGAPQGSPLHF.

The V and J genes are TRBV25-1 and TRBJ2-7; TRBD1 matches at 7 bases. Looked up from germline, CDR1 is MGHDK and CDR2 is SYGVNS. There are 13 residues in the CDR3. The ends lost 7 bases at V and 5 bases at J; junction bases unmatched: 8. CDR3 sequence (DNA): TGTGCCAGCACTGGGGCAGGGGGTAACGAGCAGTACGTC. The encoded protein is CASTGAGGNEQYV.